These 26 T cell receptor beta chains originate from one sample sequenced in a study of STAT5B mutations in CD4+ large granular lymphocyte leukemia (dated by TCRdb to 2022 to 2024). Library method: the immunoSEQ multiplex PCR assay. Imported from immuneACCESS, the table was reduced by TCRdb to in-frame sequences with V and J called. These copies leave out some clones; in studies compared against another copy, an unresolved V gene accounts for under half, and the cause of the remainder is not known. This sample lists a few thousand clones; 65% to 85% were detected once. 65% to 80% of the sample rests with the top ten. Sample: PBMCs. The receptors were gathered from a man between 65 and 85 years old with CD4+ T-cell large granular lymphocyte leukemia.

This clone occurred once. CDR3 sequence: CASSSWTGTGANVLTF. CDR3 DNA: TGTGCCAGCAGCTCGTGGACAGGGACAGGGGCCAACGTCCTGACTTTC. This chain joins TRBV13 and TRBJ2-6; TRBD1 matches 8 bases. CDR3 size: 16 residues. Trimming at V came to 4 bases and at J to 4 bases, leaving 6 bases not matched to a gene. Germline V gene sequence: CDR1 PRHDT, CDR2 FYEKMQ (reference sequence). Complete variable domain (other parts from reference TRBV13 and TRBJ2-6): AAGVIQSPRHLIKEKRETATLKCYPIPRHDTVYWYQQGPGQDPQFLISFYEKMQSDKGSIPDRFSAQQFSDYHSELNMSSLELGDSALYFCASSSWTGTGANVLTFGAGSRLTVL.

The V call is TRBV5-1, the J call TRBJ2-5, with a possible D match to TRBD2 (6 bases). The V gene's germline CDR1 is SGHRS and CDR2 YFSETQ. This CDR3 is 14 amino acids long. V dropped 8 bases and J dropped 9 bases, with 23 bases sitting between them. The CDR3 DNA follows: TGCGCCAGTTCTTACCAGGGCGGGGCGCAGGCCCAGTACTTC. It translates to CASSYQGGAQAQYF.

This rearrangement joins TRBV4-1 to TRBJ2-3; D is unclear. Deletions cut 2 bases from V and 6 bases from J, with 12 bases between. This CDR3 has 14 amino acids. Germline loops: CDR1 MGHRA, CDR2 YSYEKL. In DNA form, the CDR3 reads TGCGCCAGCAGCCAAAAAGCGAGAGAGGATACGCAGTATTTT. It specifies CASSQKAREDTQYF.

This clone was found once. This rearrangement joins TRBV4-3 to TRBJ2-3, with TRBD1 matching over 7 bases. The CDR3 loop spans 14 amino acids. The V and J ends lost 3 bases and 1 base, in that order; junction bases with no gene match: 1. Looked up from germline, CDR1 is LGHNA and CDR2 is YSLEER. CDR3 sequence reads: CASSHDRGTDTQYF. The CDR3 coding sequence is TGCGCCAGCAGCCACGACAGGGGCACAGATACGCAGTATTTT.

The chain links TRBV7-2 to TRBJ2-1, with TRBD2 identical over 10 bases. Losses at the gene ends were 3 bases for V and 0 bases for J; bases not matched to a gene: 8. CDR1 is SGHTA and CDR2 is FQGNSA in the germline V gene. This CDR3 region has 18 residues. The CDR3 DNA reads as TGTGCCAGCAGCTTGTCAGCGGGAGGGCGCCTCTCCTACAATGAGCAGTTCTTC. It translates to CASSLSAGGRLSYNEQFF. Full variable domain (rest looked up from reference TRBV7-2 and TRBJ2-1): GAGVSQSPSNKVTEKGKDVELRCDPISGHTALYWYRQSLGQGLEFLIYFQGNSAPDKSGLPSDRFSAERTGGSVSTLTIQRTQQEDSAVYLCASSLSAGGRLSYNEQFFGPGTRLTVL.

The CDR3 sequence is CASREGQGSPLHF. For the CDR3, the DNA is TGTGCCAGCAGGGAAGGGCAGGGTTCACCCCTCCACTTT. The rearrangement uses TRBV13 and TRBJ1-6; tentatively, D is TRBD1 (5 bases). The germline V gene encodes CDR1 PRHDT and CDR2 FYEKMQ (reference sequence). V was pared by 6 bases and J by 9 bases, with 12 bases between. The CDR3 is made up of 13 amino acids.

This chain connects TRBV11-2 to TRBJ2-2; TRBD1 aligns across 7 bases. Germline trimming cut 4 bases from V and 5 bases from J; bases unmatched to any gene: 7. CDR1 is SGHAT and CDR2 is FQNNGV in the germline V gene. The CDR3 sequence is 15 residues long. CDR3 in amino acids: CASSSQGEWTGELFF. CDR3 bases: TGTGCCAGCAGCTCTCAGGGGGAATGGACCGGGGAGCTGTTTTTT.

J is TRBJ2-1 and V is TRBV4-2, with D tentatively TRBD2 (6 bases). Per germline, CDR1 LGHNA and CDR2 YNFKEQ. V gave up 7 bases and J gave up 2 bases, with 24 bases separating them. There are 18 residues in the CDR3. Written as DNA, the CDR3 is TGTGCCAGCAAATCCAATCAGGGCGCGGGATTCGCCTACAATGAGCAGTTCTTC. Encoded protein: CASKSNQGAGFAYNEQFF.

V is TRBV14 and J is TRBJ2-3; tentative D call: TRBD2 (6 bases). V shed 4 bases and J shed 0 bases, with 14 bases lying between them. The CDR3 consists of 16 residues. CDR1 is SGHDN, CDR2 FVKESK, per germline. For the CDR3, the DNA is TGTGCCAGCAGCCTCTACGCAGGGACTAGCACAGATACGCAGTATTTT. This codes for CASSLYAGTSTDTQYF.

CDR3 in DNA: TGTGCCAGCGCCGGGAGACGGTCCTACAATGAGCAGTTCTTC. Residues: CASAGRRSYNEQFF. The gene calls are TRBV2 and TRBJ2-1; tentative D call: TRBD2 (6 bases). Germline V lookup: CDR1 SNHLY, CDR2 FYNNEI. V dropped 8 bases and J dropped 1 base, with 12 bases sitting between them. The CDR3 has 14 amino acids. The whole variable domain, remainder taken from reference TRBV2 and TRBJ2-1, is EPEVTQTPSHQVTQMGQEVILRCVPISNHLYFYWYRQILGQKVEFLVSFYNNEISEKSEIFDDQFSVERPDGSNFTLKIRSTKLEDSAMYFCASAGRRSYNEQFFGPGTRLTVL.

This clone was detected once. This sequence joins TRBV10-2 and TRBJ1-1, with TRBD1 as a possible D gene (5 bases). CDR1 is WSHSY and CDR2 is SAAADI in the germline V gene. V lost 9 bases and J lost 1, with 12 bases in between. This CDR3 spans 13 amino acids. The CDR3 sequence is CASHRGQNTEAFF. CDR3 coding DNA: TGCGCCAGTCACCGGGGCCAGAACACTGAAGCTTTCTTT.

V usage is TRBV2 and J usage is TRBJ1-1; 7 positions match TRBD1. The CDR3 totals 12 residues. Looked up from germline, CDR1 is SNHLY and CDR2 is FYNNEI. V was clipped by 5 bases and J by 7 bases; unmatched bases: 4. CDR3 region: CASSWSGGEAFF. In nucleotides, the CDR3 is TGTGCCAGCAGTTGGTCAGGGGGTGAAGCTTTCTTT.

The J gene is TRBJ2-3, the V gene TRBV5-4; a possible D gene is TRBD2 (7 bases). This CDR3 is built from 14 residues. The ends were cut back, 1 base at V and 6 bases at J, with 12 bases in the middle. Germline V gene lookup returns CDR1 SGHNT and CDR2 YYREEE (reference sequence). CDR3 DNA sequence: TGTGCCAGCAGCTTGCGGGGGGCAGGGGATACGCAGTATTTT. Its protein is CASSLRGAGDTQYF.

The sample holds a few counts of this clone. The gene calls are TRBV7-2 and TRBJ2-7; D may correspond to TRBD1 or TRBD2 (6 bases each). Between the trimmed V and J ends, which lost 8 bases and 4 bases, there was a span of 18 bases. The CDR3 consists of 14 residues. The V gene's germline CDR1 is SGHTA and CDR2 FQGNSA. Written as DNA, the CDR3 is TGTGCCAGCCAGTCATCGACGGGGGCATACGAGCAGTACTTC. Amino acid sequence: CASQSSTGAYEQYF.

This sequence joins TRBV14 and TRBJ2-1; D tentatively reads TRBD1 or TRBD2 (6 bases each). CDR3 length: 15 residues. The V end lost 4 bases, the J end lost 2 bases, and 12 bases lay between the germline ends. The V gene's germline CDR1 is SGHDN and CDR2 FVKESK. CDR3 amino acids: CASSPRGGTYNEQFF. In DNA form, the CDR3 reads TGTGCCAGCAGCCCCCGAGGGGGGACCTACAATGAGCAGTTCTTC. Full variable domain (remainder filled in from reference TRBV14 and TRBJ2-1): EAGVTQFPSHSVIEKGQTVTLRCDPISGHDNLYWYRRVMGKEIKFLLHFVKESKQDESGMPNNRFLAERTGGTYSTLKVQPAELEDSGVYFCASSPRGGTYNEQFFGPGTRLTVL.

This clone showed up just once. J is TRBJ2-7 and V is TRBV6-6, with D perhaps TRBD1 (7 bases). The V gene lost 8 bases and the J gene lost 1 base, with 21 bases spanning the gap. The V gene's germline CDR1 is MNHNY and CDR2 SVGAGI (reference sequence). This CDR3 spans 16 amino acids. This CDR3 is CASLFSRGDGSYEQYF. CDR3 in DNA: TGTGCCAGCCTTTTCTCCAGGGGGGACGGGTCCTACGAGCAGTACTTC.

The table lists this clone with a count of one. V is TRBV29-1 and J is TRBJ2-7, with D unresolved. This CDR3 comprises 12 residues. Germline values: CDR1 SQVTM, CDR2 ANQGSEA. The V gene lost 3 bases and the J gene lost 2 bases, with 8 bases spanning the gap. DNA of the CDR3: TGCAGCGTTGAGAAAGGAACCTACGAGCAGTACTTC. It specifies CSVEKGTYEQYF.

The gene calls are TRBV9 and TRBJ1-1; D not certain. The CDR3 contains 13 residues. Germline V CDR1 and CDR2: SGDLS, YYNGEE. The ends were cut back, 4 bases at V and 1 base at J, with 8 bases in the middle. The CDR3 sequence is CASSTHRNTEAFF. In nucleotides, the CDR3 is TGTGCCAGCAGCACCCACAGGAACACTGAAGCTTTCTTT. Using reference TRBV9 and TRBJ1-1 for the parts outside the CDR3, the full variable domain is DSGVTQTPKHLITATGQRVTLRCSPRSGDLSVYWYQQSLDQGLQFLIQYYNGEERAKGNILERFSAQQFPDLHSELNLSSLELGDSALYFCASSTHRNTEAFFGQGTRLTVV.

This clone was picked up one time. This chain uses TRBV21-1 with TRBJ1-1; the table calls TRBD1, which could not be checked here. TRBV21-1 is tagged as a pseudogene. The CDR3 has 15 amino acids. The CDR3 bases are TGTGCCAGCATTGGGACAGGGACCAAGGACACTGAAGCTTTCTTT. Translation: CASIGTGTKDTEAFF.

The chain combines TRBV5-1 with TRBJ1-6, with 7 bases matching TRBD1. V gave up 7 bases and J gave up 5 bases; unmatched junction bases: 6. The germline V gene has CDR1 SGHRS and CDR2 YFSETQ. The CDR3 loop spans 14 amino acids. CDR3 amino acids: CASGGGGNNSPLHF. The CDR3 nucleotides read TGCGCCAGCGGAGGGGGCGGCAATAATTCACCCCTCCACTTT.

The V gene is TRBV19, the J gene TRBJ2-5, with D perhaps TRBD2 (6 bases). The CDR3 extends over 17 amino acids. The V and J ends lost 3 bases and 0 bases respectively, with 17 bases between them. The germline CDR1 and CDR2 sequences are LNHDA and SQIVND (reference sequence). CDR3 nucleotide sequence: TGTGCCAGTAGTATCTCGGGGAGGCCGCGGCACCAAGAGACCCAGTACTTC. Residues: CASSISGRPRHQETQYF.

The chain joins TRBV10-3 to TRBJ1-2, with 8 nucleotides matching TRBD1. This CDR3 comprises 17 residues. V lost 0 bases to trimming and J lost 12 bases; unmatched junction nucleotides: 18. The germline CDR1 and CDR2 sequences are ENHRY and SYGVKD. The CDR3 region is CAISESSPTGAISGNTF. The CDR3 DNA is TGTGCCATCAGTGAGTCTTCTCCGACAGGGGCTATATCTGGGAACACCTTC.

The V and J genes are TRBV2 and TRBJ2-7; no clear D gene. The germline V gene has CDR1 SNHLY and CDR2 FYNNEI. V lost 2 bases and J lost 3, with 20 bases in between. This CDR3 has 17 amino acids. The CDR3 here is CASSESLGTTLRYEQYF. Written as DNA, the CDR3 is TGTGCCAGCAGTGAAAGCCTCGGCACGACACTCCGCTACGAGCAGTACTTC.

The rearrangement joins TRBV5-4 to TRBJ2-7; 7 bases are shared with TRBD1. Trimming at V came to 1 base and at J to 2 bases, leaving 12 bases not matched to a gene. This CDR3 is 17 amino acids long. Germline values: CDR1 SGHNT, CDR2 YYREEE (reference sequence). CDR3 protein: CASSLRFGTALPYEQYF. The CDR3 nucleotides read TGTGCCAGCAGCTTGAGATTTGGGACAGCTCTACCCTACGAGCAGTACTTC.

J is TRBJ2-7 and V is TRBV11-2; a weak D match, TRBD2 (6 bases). The V end was cut by 4 bases, the J end by 7 bases, with 11 bases between. This CDR3 is built from 12 residues. Germline V gene data show CDR1 as SGHAT and CDR2 as FQNNGV. CDR3 region: CASSWEVGEQYF. CDR3 nucleotide sequence: TGTGCCAGCAGCTGGGAGGTCGGGGAGCAGTACTTC.

This clone was detected once. The genes are TRBV9 and TRBJ1-5; D perhaps matches TRBD1 (6 bases). The V end was cut by 4 bases, the J end by 1 base, with 9 bases between. This CDR3 has 14 amino acids. CDR1 is SGDLS, CDR2 YYNGEE, per germline. For the CDR3, the DNA is TGTGCCAGCAGCCGGGGGGCCAGCAATCAGCCCCAGCATTTT. Translated: CASSRGASNQPQHF.